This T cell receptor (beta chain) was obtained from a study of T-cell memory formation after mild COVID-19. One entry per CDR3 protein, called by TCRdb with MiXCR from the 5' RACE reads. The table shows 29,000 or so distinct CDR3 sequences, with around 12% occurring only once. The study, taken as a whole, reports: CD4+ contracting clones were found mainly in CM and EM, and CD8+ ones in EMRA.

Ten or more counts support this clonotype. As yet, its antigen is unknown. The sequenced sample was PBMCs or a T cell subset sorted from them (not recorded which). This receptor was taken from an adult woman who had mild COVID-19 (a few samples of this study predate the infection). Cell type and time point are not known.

In DNA, the CDR3 is TGCAGTGCTAGAGAAAATCAGCCCCAGCATTTT. Residues: CSARENQPQHF. V gene TRBV20-1 combines with J gene TRBJ1-5; D unresolved. Germline assignment: CDR1 DFQATT and CDR2 SNEGSKA (reference sequence). The ends were cut back, 0 bases at V and 4 bases at J, with 1 base in the middle. This CDR3 spans 11 amino acids.